These T cell receptor beta chains were read from a single sample in a study of identifying expanded T cells in peripheral blood. The method was immunoSEQ multiplex PCR; TCRdb's version includes in-frame clones alone and lacks a portion of them. Of about 80,000 clones in the sample, 70% to 90% were seen once. The sequenced sample consisted of blood. The receptor source for this set is a person aged 18 to 70 in good health. Each CDR3 is given with its conserved first and last residue. The D gene is left open where the match is weak. The size field is filled for only some rows; it gives once, few, many or a size class.

d_call clone_size j_call v_call cdr3_length cdr3_nt cdr3_aa
TRBD2 - TRBJ2-7 TRBV7-6 15 TGTGCCAGCAGCTTGGGGCCGGGGGGTTCCTACGAGCAGTACTTC CASSLGPGGSYEQYF
TRBD2 - TRBJ2-3 TRBV19 17 TGTGCCAGTAGTAGGACTAGCGGGGGGGACATCACAGATACGCAGTATTTT CASSRTSGGDITDTQYF
TRBD1 - TRBJ1-6 TRBV5-1 16 TGCGCCAGCAGCTTGGCCTCGGGACAGTTTTATTCACCCCTCCACTTT CASSLASGQFYSPLHF
- once TRBJ1-2 TRBV5-6 13 TGTGCCAGCAGCGTGGGCGACGGCTATGGCTACACCTTC CASSVGDGYGYTF
- - TRBJ1-2 TRBV7-9 14 TGTGCCAGCAGCTTAGCGGCGGGGAGCTATGGCTACACCTTC CASSLAAGSYGYTF
- - TRBJ1-5 TRBV5-5 15 TGTGCCAGCAGCTTGGTTGATGTTAGCAATCAGCCCCAGCATTTT CASSLVDVSNQPQHF
TRBD2 - TRBJ2-7 TRBV27 15 TGTGCCAGCAGTTTAGGGGCTAGCGGGAGCTACGAGCAGTACTTC CASSLGASGSYEQYF
TRBD1 once TRBJ1-5 TRBV7-9 15 TGTGCCAGCAGCTTACAGGGGGCTCCCAATCAGCCCCAGCATTTT CASSLQGAPNQPQHF
TRBD2 - TRBJ2-4 TRBV11-2 19 TGTGCCAGCAGGGGTCTTAGCGGGGGGCCCCGGGACGCCAAAAACATTCAGTACTTC CASRGLSGGPRDAKNIQYF
- once TRBJ2-1 TRBV7-9 12 TGTGCCAGCAGCAGGGACCACAATGAGCAGTTCTTC CASSRDHNEQFF
- - TRBJ1-2 TRBV2 12 TGTGCCAGCAAAGGACAGAACTATGGCTACACCTTC CASKGQNYGYTF
TRBD1 - TRBJ1-2 TRBV5-1 13 TGCGCCAGCAGCTGGGGGACAGGGGATGGTGACACCTTC CASSWGTGDGDTF
- - TRBJ1-3 TRBV30 10 TGTGCCTGGTCTGGAAACACCATATATTTT CAWSGNTIYF
- - TRBJ1-4 TRBV30 14 TGTGCCTGGAGTGTCGCGGGGGCGAGTGAAAAACTGTTTTTT CAWSVAGASEKLFF
TRBD1 - TRBJ1-2 TRBV6-1 16 TGTGCCAGCAGTGGAAACCGGGACAGGTCCCCGACGGGCTACACCTTC CASSGNRDRSPTGYTF